This T cell receptor beta chain was recovered during a study of blood T cells in healthy people across ages. Sample-barcoded 5' priming and a J-beta primer mix drove a second PCR of roughly 6 to 12 cycles. Each CDR3 protein gets one entry after TCRdb re-called the 5' RACE reads with MiXCR. Found here are around 1,000,000 distinct CDR3 sequences, 25% of them singletons; the top ten hold approximately 0.71%. Russia was home to the donors, healthy Caucasian individuals aged roughly 6 to 90. The CDR3 has 17 amino acids. Germline V lookup: CDR1 SNHLY, CDR2 FYNNEI. V shed 6 bases and J 0 bases; nucleotides not matched to a gene: 10. These sequences were also reported in another study, on T cells of mothers and their children. That source reports: Whatever RNA was extracted went entirely into cDNA synthesis, at roughly 1.6 ug per 15 ul. Per child, roughly 3 million TCR beta CDR3 reads were obtained, against over 9 million per mother. Overlap ran slightly, non-significantly higher for related than unrelated mother-child pairs.

This chain links TRBV2 with TRBJ2-1, with 8 bases fitting TRBD2. The sequence was collected from a girl aged 2-9 years in good health. The material sequenced was blood. The CDR3 protein is CASRGGRPLSSYNEQFF. Here the CDR3 DNA reads TGTGCCAGCAGGGGCGGGAGGCCCCTTAGCTCCTACAATGAGCAGTTCTTC.